This TCR beta chain was found in a study of blood T cell repertoires in COVID-19. Study in general: The origin of the acute and convalescent COVID-19 samples was the United States, Italy and Spain. The analysed material was cDNA or gDNA that came from T cells, B-cell-depleted T cells, or PBMCs.

V lost 3 bases to trimming and J lost 0 bases, with 8 bases between them. The CDR3 totals 14 residues. Germline V lookup: CDR1 SNHLY, CDR2 FYNNEI. The authors' processing: Estimates of nucleated cell counts were drawn from the amplification of reference gene primers. The protocol was immunoSEQ multiplex PCR, while the TCRdb copy is restricted to in-frame clones and leaves out a portion. That table gives V, J and clone size, and the DNA gave D and trimming. The table lists approximately 85,000 clones, roughly 86% of them singletons. This rearrangement joins TRBV2 to TRBJ1-2, with D perhaps TRBD1 (5 bases). This TCR was sampled from a woman aged 80 or over in a cohort sampled during active or convalescent COVID-19. The specimen was peripheral blood. The CDR3, as DNA: TGTGCCAGCAGTGATAGGGGTTCTAACTATGGCTACACCTTC. Its translation is CASSDRGSNYGYTF.